Following are 2 T cell receptor beta chains from one sample sequenced in a study of cytomegalovirus exposure and HLA in healthy donors. The data were produced by immunoSEQ multiplex PCR, yet TCRdb's version contains in-frame clones alone and is incomplete. The sample consists of 90,000 to 110,000 clones, about 90% of them appearing once. Input material: PBMCs. The receptors were gathered from a woman in her late teens or twenties in good health and CMV-seronegative.

This chain uses TRBV30 with TRBJ1-3, with D unresolved. The germline V and J ends were trimmed by 3 bases and 4 bases, with 7 bases remaining between them. Germline V lookup: CDR1 GTSNPN, CDR2 SVGIG (reference sequence). The CDR3 is 12 residues long. The CDR3 loop is CAWSVGGNTIYF. CDR3 DNA sequence: TGTGCCTGGAGCGTCGGGGGAAACACCATATATTTT.

This clone has just one count. The chain joins TRBV28 to TRBJ2-7; 9 bases line up with TRBD1. This CDR3 is 15 amino acids long. V was pared by 2 bases and J by 4 bases, with 6 bases of the junction left unmatched. CDR1 MDHEN and CDR2 SYDVKM come from the germline V gene. As DNA, the CDR3 is TGTGCCAGCAGTTTACCCCACGACAGGGGGTACGAGCAGTACTTC. It translates to CASSLPHDRGYEQYF.